This T cell receptor beta chain came from a study of blood T cell repertoires in COVID-19. Here immunoSEQ multiplex PCR was the method, and the copy in TCRdb shows in-frame clones only, minus some. The table records about 180,000 clones, about 88% of them present only once. V gave up 6 bases and J gave up 5 bases, with 10 bases separating them. The CDR3 has 11 residues. Germline loops: CDR1 DFQATT, CDR2 SNEGSKA (reference sequence). The clonotype originates from a woman in her thirties with active or convalescent COVID-19. Source material: peripheral blood. This chain links TRBV20-1 with TRBJ1-2; TRBD1 is a possible D gene (6 bases). CDR3: CSARDIYGYTF. CDR3 DNA: TGCAGTGCCAGGGACATTTATGGCTACACCTTC.